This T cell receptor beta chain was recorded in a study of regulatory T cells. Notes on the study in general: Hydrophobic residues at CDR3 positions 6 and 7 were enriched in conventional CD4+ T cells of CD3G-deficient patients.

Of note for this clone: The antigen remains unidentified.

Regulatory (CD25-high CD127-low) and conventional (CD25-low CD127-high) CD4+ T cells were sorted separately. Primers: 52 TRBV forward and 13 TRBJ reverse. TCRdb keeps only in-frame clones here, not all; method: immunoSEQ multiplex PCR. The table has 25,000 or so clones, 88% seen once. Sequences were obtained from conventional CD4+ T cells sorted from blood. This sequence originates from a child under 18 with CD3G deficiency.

This chain's CDR3 is CASSLGGLLAEAFF. In nucleotides, the CDR3 is TGCGCCAGCAGCTTGGGTGGACTTCTAGCTGAAGCTTTCTTT. The chain uses TRBV5-1 and TRBJ1-1; D is unclear. The V end was cut by 0 bases, the J end by 6 bases, with 12 bases between. The V gene's germline CDR1 is SGHRS and CDR2 YFSETQ. The CDR3 is 14 residues long.